This record covers a single T cell receptor beta chain. The protocol was immunoSEQ multiplex PCR, while the TCRdb copy is restricted to in-frame clones and leaves out a portion. The sample shows fewer than 200,000 clones, about 80% of them seen only once. Germline V gene sequence: CDR1 PRHDT, CDR2 FYEKMQ (reference sequence). V was shortened by 10 bases and J by 7 bases, with 22 bases between the two germline ends. The CDR3 loop spans 14 amino acids. These data belong to a study of blood T cell repertoires in COVID-19. The chain joins TRBV13 to TRBJ1-1; perhaps TRBD1 as D (5 bases). The TCR was taken from a man aged 50 or older who had recovered from COVID-19. The sample was PBMCs or T cells enriched from blood (not recorded which). The CDR3 is CATNLQGRAVEAFF. For the CDR3, the DNA is TGTGCCACGAATCTCCAGGGAAGGGCGGTTGAAGCTTTCTTT. The whole variable domain, filled in from reference TRBV13 and TRBJ1-1, reads AAGVIQSPRHLIKEKRETATLKCYPIPRHDTVYWYQQGPGQDPQFLISFYEKMQSDKGSIPDRFSAQQFSDYHSELNMSSLELGDSALYFCATNLQGRAVEAFFGQGTRLTVV.